This T cell receptor (beta chain) originates from a study of radiation and T cells in renal cell carcinoma. Study-wide findings and caveats: Top tumor clonotypes rose in blood 2 weeks post-radiation, then contracted.

CDR3 length: 13 amino acids. The germline V gene encodes CDR1 WSHSY and CDR2 SAAADI. V lost 10 bases and J 3 bases, leaving 15 bases between the germline ends. Of note for this clone: Its antigen remains unidentified.

The time point: blood 4 weeks post-SBRT, at nephrectomy. The treatment is: 15 Gy SBRT to primary tumor, nephrectomy 4 weeks later. Radiation-treated patients gave blood at baseline, week 2 and week 4. Repertoires were generated with immunoSEQ multiplex PCR, while TCRdb's copy carries only in-frame clones and drops some. Counted here are about 62,000 clones, about 74% occurring once; the ten biggest clones make up roughly 7.5%. The input for sequencing was blood, taken from a patient whose treatment included radiotherapy and nephrectomy. This clonotype originated in a man between 60 and 75 years old with renal cell carcinoma. The chain uses TRBV10-2 and TRBJ2-5; a possible D gene is TRBD2 (5 bases). The CDR3: CATVTGWEETQYF. CDR3 nucleotide sequence: TGCGCCACCGTTACGGGATGGGAAGAGACCCAGTACTTC.